Described below is a single TCR beta chain sequence and its context. This clone was observed a single time. This receptor's antigen is unknown. No much larger clonotype is one base removed from it; base qualities were not supplied. These data originate in a study of shared clonotypes between healthy human individuals (dated by TCRdb to 2020 to 2021). Describing the broader study: The cohort included three men and a couple of women between 18 and 49 years of age. For each donor, three plates each were used for CD4 naive and CD4 memory, two plates were used for CD8 naive, and one plate was used for CD8 memory. To estimate repertoire size and how much clonotype sharing occurs between individuals, the study deeply sequenced the blood TCR repertoires of five healthy adults. Different laboratories and diverse techniques were used to prepare libraries and sequence TCR repertoires, to increase sequencing depth and limit assay-specific biases. Each donor's leukapheresis produced roughly between roughly 0.85 and 9.5 billion PBMCs. Findings and caveats that apply to the study as a whole: Pairwise subsampling led to the expectation that sequencing depth would affect the degree of clonotype sharing among donors. Sampling was restricted to blood, and TCR repertoires in tissue are likely to differ from TCR repertoires in blood. When a few donors were compared, the shared fraction of clonotypes was around 4.6% for naive CD4, roughly 3.4% for naive CD8, 2% to 2.5% for memory CD4, and 0.35% to 0.4% for memory CD8. The genetic and exposure-history diversity represented was limited by the small number of donors. Naive subsets generally had larger estimated clonotype richness than memory subsets. Compared with non-shared clonotypes, the clonotypes found in all four sorted-subset donors had higher generation probabilities. Rarefaction of sorted-subset datasets indicated incomplete sequencing despite the large sequencing depth.

CD8 naive samples were CD45RO-negative cells positively selected for CCR7, giving a CD45RA+CCR7+ population that excluded TemRA cells. Donors were healthy HIV-negative adults with no recently reported acute infections or vaccinations. Every donor was a Caucasian adult residing in Nashville, Tennessee, USA. Blood was obtained by leukapheresis, after which PBMCs were separated by Ficoll-Histopaque density gradient centrifugation and cryopreserved in liquid nitrogen vapor phase. Purity and quantity of every magnetically sorted T cell population were checked by analytical flow cytometry. Genomic DNA was isolated from every sorted fraction and measured by UV absorbance on a Nanodrop 2000c. In the germline V gene, CDR1 corresponds to ENHRY and CDR2 to SYGVKD. V loses 6 bases at its end and J loses 3 bases; junction bases beyond the gene matches: 3. The CDR3 spans 14 residues, from the cysteine through the phenylalanine. Only the CDR3 part of the read is kept: 42 bases, read in frame from the first base.

TCR CDR3 regions were amplified from genomic DNA by multiplex PCR using the deep immunoSEQ assay. Extracted genomic DNA from each cell subset was spread evenly across all wells of several immunoSEQ 96-well plates, with each plate serving as a replicate. Each replicate PCR for sorted subsets received about 210 ng genomic DNA, equal to about 29,000 T cell genomes. Purified libraries were quantified with a Qubit 3.0 fluorometer, sized on a Bioanalyzer 2100, and re-quantified with the KAPA Library Quantification kit. A separate single-read 150-cycle Illumina NextSeq 550 flow cell was used to sequence each immunoSEQ 96-well plate. The authors processed their data as follows. The immunoSEQ output contained only junctional sequences without quality scores, so filtering could not match that applied to full-length reads. To assign V/J genes and CDR3, sequences were annotated against IMGT germline references using PyIR, a Python wrapper for IgBLAST v1.9. Reads were filtered out if the reads had weak V/J assignments (E-value above 1e-6), no CDR3, stop codons, out-of-frame junctions, or ambiguous translated residues. V3J clonotypes were defined as sequences sharing the same inferred V gene, J gene, and CDR3 amino acid sequence. The percentage overlap between two repertoires was calculated by dividing the number of shared unique clonotypes by the size of the smaller repertoire. Three approaches were used to assess repertoire richness: RTK rarefaction, the Chao1 estimator, and Recon v2.1 estimates of unobserved clonotypes. Generation probabilities were computed with OLGA for all TCRbeta clonotypes obtained by the gDNA method from several donors. TCRdb stores this immuneACCESS table with in-frame sequences only. Part of the clones is absent; in the studies checked, under half of the shortfall reflects unresolved V genes, and no reason is known for the rest. The V and J calls and clone size come from that table; D and trimming were worked out from the DNA. In all, the sample holds about 650,000 clones, and over 95% of those were seen once. Less than 0.13% of the sample lies in the top ten.

This TCR was recovered from a woman in her thirties in good health. Sequenced sample: naive CD8+ T cells sorted from blood. The label giving this sample's cell subset or site can be read as: CD45RA+CCR7+. This receptor chain uses TRBV10-3 and TRBJ2-7, and TRBD2 matches 12 of the central bases. The nucleotide sequence is TGTGCCATCAGCCCGACTAGCGGGAGCTACGAGCAGTACTTC. This yields the protein CAISPTSGSYEQYF.